The 25 T cell receptor beta chains below all came from one sample that was sequenced in a study of cytomegalovirus exposure and HLA in healthy donors. PCR used 60 Vbeta primers and 13 Jbeta primers. Profiled with immunoSEQ multiplex PCR; TCRdb holds only in-frame clones, not every one. This table has some 180,000 clones, about 90% appearing once. The sequencing sample was made of PBMCs. Source of these receptors: a girl younger than two in good health and CMV-seronegative.

This chain uses TRBV19 with TRBJ1-2; TRBD1 matches at 9 bases. This CDR3 is 15 amino acids long. With V trimmed by 7 bases and J by 4 bases, 10 bases remained unmatched. CDR1 and CDR2 from the germline V gene are LNHDA and SQIVND (reference sequence). The CDR3 DNA sequence: TGTGCCAGTAAACCGGGACAGGGCTTAGGCTATGGCTACACCTTC. Its translation: CASKPGQGLGYGYTF.

The genes are TRBV7-7 and TRBJ2-5, with unresolved D. Trimming cost V 2 bases and J 3 bases, with 22 bases left between them. CDR1 and CDR2 from the germline V gene are SSHAT and FNYEAQ (reference sequence). The CDR3 spans 18 residues. In nucleotides, the CDR3 is TGTGCCAGCAGCTTACCCCTCCCCCCAGGCTCCCTGAAAGAGACCCAGTACTTC. Its translation is CASSLPLPPGSLKETQYF.

The chain links TRBV9 to TRBJ2-1; no clear D. The CDR3 is 13 residues long. Looked up from germline, CDR1 is SGDLS and CDR2 is YYNGEE. The V and J ends lost 0 bases and 3 bases respectively, with 4 bases between them. This CDR3 reads CASSVDSYNEQFF. CDR3 DNA: TGTGCCAGCAGCGTAGACAGCTACAATGAGCAGTTCTTC.

The chain has TRBV21-1 and TRBJ2-7; the listed D gene, TRBD2, was not tested against the DNA. TRBV21-1 is a listed pseudogene. The CDR3 is 12 amino acids. CDR3 sequence reads: CASSKAGYEQYF. CDR3 bases: TGTGCCAGCAGCAAAGCCGGGTACGAGCAGTACTTC.

The chain employs TRBV18 and TRBJ1-4; D unclear. The CDR3 extends over 13 amino acids. V gave up 5 bases and J gave up 8 bases, with 12 bases separating them. Per germline, CDR1 KGHSH and CDR2 LQKENI. CDR3 DNA: TGTGCCAGCTCATTAACGAGCGGGGAAAAACTGTTTTTT. Its protein is CASSLTSGEKLFF.

The gene calls are TRBV5-1 and TRBJ1-2; the match to TRBD1 covers 9 bases. CDR1 is SGHRS and CDR2 is YFSETQ in the germline V gene. The CDR3 loop spans 13 amino acids. The V gene end was trimmed by 4 bases and the J gene end by 4 bases; junction bases not matched to a gene: 2. In DNA form, the CDR3 reads TGCGCCAGCAGCCCGGACAGGGGCTATGGCTACACCTTC. Amino acid sequence: CASSPDRGYGYTF.

The chain recombines TRBV4-2 with TRBJ1-4; 8 bases map to TRBD1. Trimming cost V 1 base and J 0 bases; bases outside gene matches: 10. CDR1 is LGHNA and CDR2 is YNFKEQ in the germline V gene. The CDR3 totals 19 residues. CDR3 bases: TGTGCCAGCAGCCAAGTTTCAGGGGGCGCCCCGGCAACTAATGAAAAACTGTTTTTT. Encoded protein: CASSQVSGGAPATNEKLFF.

This clone was seen only once. The chain couples TRBV9 to TRBJ1-2; 9 positions match TRBD1. Germline loops: CDR1 SGDLS, CDR2 YYNGEE. CDR3 size: 14 residues. J was trimmed by 8 bases and V by 0 bases; bases with no gene match: 5. CDR3 nucleotides: TGTGCCAGCAGCGTAGGACAGGGGGTCGAAGGCTACACCTTC. Translating it yields CASSVGQGVEGYTF.

The DNA of the CDR3 is TGTGCCAGTTCAACAGGGGGCTCCTCTGGGGCCAACGTCCTGACTTTC. Residues: CASSTGGSSGANVLTF. This chain connects TRBV11-2 to TRBJ2-6, with TRBD1 matching 9 bases. J lost 0 bases, V lost 9 bases, and 6 bases had no gene match. This CDR3 region has 16 residues. Germline V gene data show CDR1 as SGHAT and CDR2 as FQNNGV. Full variable domain (outside the CDR3, taken from reference TRBV11-2 and TRBJ2-6): EAGVAQSPRYKIIEKRQSVAFWCNPISGHATLYWYQQILGQGPKLLIQFQNNGVVDDSQLPKDRFSAERLKGVDSTLKIQPAKLEDSAVYLCASSTGGSSGANVLTFGAGSRLTVL.

Only a few counts were recorded for this clone. The chain is built from TRBV10-3 and TRBJ1-1; 10 positions match TRBD1. Germline V gene sequence: CDR1 ENHRY, CDR2 SYGVKD. The V gene end was trimmed by 8 bases and the J gene end by 0 bases; junction bases not matched to a gene: 3. The CDR3 sequence is 14 residues long. The DNA for the CDR3 is TGTGCCATCGGGACAGGGGTTTTGAACACTGAAGCTTTCTTT. It yields the protein CAIGTGVLNTEAFF.

This chain joins TRBV6-5 and TRBJ2-5; tentative D call: TRBD2 (5 bases). The CDR3 is made up of 16 amino acids. Trimming took off 2 bases at V and 1 base at J, with 14 bases between the two ends. Germline V gives CDR1 MNHEY, CDR2 SVGAGI. CDR3 amino acids: CASSYGLRLAQETQYF. For the CDR3, the DNA is TGTGCCAGCAGTTACGGGCTTCGTCTAGCCCAAGAGACCCAGTACTTC.

This chain uses TRBV4-1 with TRBJ2-7, with D perhaps TRBD2 (5 bases). V lost 1 base, J lost 3 bases, and 10 bases lay in between. Per the germline V gene, CDR1 is MGHRA and CDR2 is YSYEKL. CDR3 length equals 14 residues. In DNA form, the CDR3 reads TGCGCCAGCAGCCAAGCCGGGGTAGGCTACGAGCAGTACTTC. This translates into CASSQAGVGYEQYF.

The V and J genes are TRBV7-9 and TRBJ2-3; D is possibly TRBD2 (5 bases). The CDR3 sequence is 16 residues long. Between the trimmed V and J ends, which lost 1 base and 2 bases, there was a span of 13 bases. Germline V gene sequence: CDR1 SEHNR, CDR2 FQNEAQ (reference sequence). CDR3 sequence (DNA): TGTGCCAGCAGCTTAGAGTTTCAGGACTTCACAGATACGCAGTATTTT. The encoded protein is CASSLEFQDFTDTQYF.

V is TRBV27 and J is TRBJ1-2; D might be TRBD1 (5 bases). The CDR3 runs to 17 residues. Germline loops: CDR1 MNHEY, CDR2 SMNVEV (reference sequence). Trimming removed 4 bases from V and 1 base from J, with 19 bases in between. In DNA, the CDR3 is TGTGCCAGCAGTTCGAAGGTAAGGACACCTTTTAACTATGGCTACACCTTC. Amino acid sequence: CASSSKVRTPFNYGYTF.

V is TRBV27 and J is TRBJ2-7; TRBD1 matches at 8 bases. This CDR3 region has 14 residues. V trimming: 3 bases; J trimming: 7 bases; junction bases outside the gene matches: 8. The germline V gene encodes CDR1 MNHEY and CDR2 SMNVEV (reference sequence). CDR3 residues: CASSLDRVLGEQYF. CDR3 nucleotide sequence: TGTGCCAGCAGTTTGGACAGGGTATTGGGAGAGCAGTACTTC.

The chain couples TRBV7-3 to TRBJ2-2, with no clear D. The V gene's germline CDR1 is SGHTA and CDR2 FQGTGA. The CDR3 is 12 residues long. Trimming pared 4 bases from V and 3 bases from J, leaving 3 bases between. For the CDR3, the DNA is TGTGCCAGCAGCTCGTACACCGGGGAGCTGTTTTTT. Its translation: CASSSYTGELFF.

The gene calls are TRBV9 and TRBJ2-3; D call uncertain. The CDR3 is 13 residues long. The ends were cut back, 4 bases at V and 5 bases at J, with 11 bases in the middle. Looked up from germline, CDR1 is SGDLS and CDR2 is YYNGEE. The CDR3 coding sequence is TGTGCCAGCAGCCCCCTTATCAGAGATACGCAGTATTTT. The encoded protein is CASSPLIRDTQYF.

CDR3 amino acids: CASSQQGLYEQYF. In DNA, the CDR3 is TGTGCCAGCAGCCAACAGGGGCTCTACGAGCAGTACTTC. The V gene is TRBV5-6, the J gene TRBJ2-7; 7 bases fit TRBD1. The junction had 4 bases not matched to a gene; V was cut back by 4 bases and J by 3 bases. Per germline, CDR1 SGHDT and CDR2 YYEEEE. The CDR3 length is 13 residues.

The chain employs TRBV10-3 and TRBJ1-2; 12 bases match TRBD1. The CDR3 runs to 13 residues. With V trimmed by 8 bases and J by 3 bases, 1 base remained unmatched. Germline CDR1 reads ENHRY; CDR2 reads SYGVKD. CDR3 coding DNA: TGTGCCATCGGGACAGGGGGCGACTATGGCTACACCTTC. This sequence encodes CAIGTGGDYGYTF.

The chain recombines TRBV25-1 with TRBJ1-2, with D possibly matching TRBD1 (5 bases). Germline CDR1 and CDR2: MGHDK and SYGVNS. The CDR3 has 12 amino acids. V was cut by 3 bases and J by 7 bases, with 9 bases left in between. The CDR3 nucleotides are TGTGCCAGCAGTGACTCAGGGTGTGGCTACACCTTC. Translation gives CASSDSGCGYTF.

This chain links TRBV7-3 with TRBJ2-1; D ambiguous. Trimming cost V 0 bases and J 9 bases, with 12 bases left between them. CDR1 and CDR2 from the germline V gene are SGHTA and FQGTGA. This CDR3 region has 14 residues. The DNA for the CDR3 is TGTGCCAGCAGCTTAACGGCCGTAAGAAGTGAGCAGTTCTTC. This codes for CASSLTAVRSEQFF.

J is TRBJ2-7 and V is TRBV19; 8 bases map to TRBD1. CDR1 is LNHDA and CDR2 is SQIVND in the germline V gene (reference sequence). The CDR3 loop spans 14 amino acids. V gave up 1 base and J gave up 4 bases; unmatched junction bases: 3. CDR3 protein: CASSIARTGYEQYF. CDR3 DNA: TGTGCCAGTAGTATAGCCCGGACAGGGTACGAGCAGTACTTC.

V usage is TRBV11-2 and J usage is TRBJ2-5, with 8 bases that match TRBD2. The germline V gene has CDR1 SGHAT and CDR2 FQNNGV. J was trimmed by 1 base and V by 4 bases; bases with no gene match: 5. The CDR3 loop spans 15 amino acids. Here the CDR3 reads CASSSGSGTQETQYF. The DNA of the CDR3 is TGTGCCAGCAGCTCTGGTAGCGGGACCCAAGAGACCCAGTACTTC.

This chain joins TRBV5-1 and TRBJ2-1; 8 bases fit TRBD1. The CDR3 is made up of 14 amino acids. Germline V CDR1 and CDR2: SGHRS, YFSETQ. With 5 bases clipped from V and 4 bases from J, the junction kept 5 bases outside the gene matches. The CDR3 region is CASSHGQGYNEQFF. Here the CDR3 DNA reads TGCGCCAGCAGTCATGGACAGGGATACAATGAGCAGTTCTTC.

This rearrangement joins TRBV5-1 to TRBJ2-1; TRBD2 might be the D (5 bases). Deletions cut 4 bases from V and 3 bases from J, with 14 bases between. There are 15 residues in the CDR3. Germline assignment: CDR1 SGHRS and CDR2 YFSETQ. The CDR3 DNA reads as TGCGCCAGCAGCCAGGAACGGGGAATCTACAATGAGCAGTTCTTC. This codes for CASSQERGIYNEQFF.